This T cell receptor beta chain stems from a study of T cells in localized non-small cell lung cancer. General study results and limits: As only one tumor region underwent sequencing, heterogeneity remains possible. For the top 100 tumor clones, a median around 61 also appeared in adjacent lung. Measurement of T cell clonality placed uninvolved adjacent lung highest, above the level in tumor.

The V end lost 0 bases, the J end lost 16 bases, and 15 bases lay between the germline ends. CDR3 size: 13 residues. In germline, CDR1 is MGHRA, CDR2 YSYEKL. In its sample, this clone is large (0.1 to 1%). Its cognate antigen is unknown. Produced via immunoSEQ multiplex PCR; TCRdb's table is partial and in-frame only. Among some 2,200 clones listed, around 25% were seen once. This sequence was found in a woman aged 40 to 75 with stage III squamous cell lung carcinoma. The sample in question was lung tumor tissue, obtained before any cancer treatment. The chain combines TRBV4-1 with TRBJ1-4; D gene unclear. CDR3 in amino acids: CASSQDSGQVPFF. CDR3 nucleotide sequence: TGCGCCAGCAGCCAAGATTCGGGCCAGGTTCCGTTTTTT.